The 19 T cell receptor beta chains below all came from one sample that was sequenced in a study of cytotoxic CD8 clonotypes in ibrutinib-treated CLL. TCRdb's copy holds only in-frame clones and misses some; the assay was immunoSEQ multiplex PCR. The sample lists over 250,000 clones, 76% occurring once. The sample here was PBMCs, taken at disease progression, from a patient treated with ibrutinib. Receptors were obtained from a human donor with chronic lymphocytic leukemia.

This chain connects TRBV5-4 to TRBJ2-7, with D perhaps assigned TRBD1 or TRBD2 (5 bases each). Germline CDR1 and CDR2: SGHNT and YYREEE (reference sequence). V was shortened by 0 bases and J by 2 bases, with 12 bases between the two germline ends. This CDR3 has 15 residues. CDR3 nucleotide sequence: TGTGCCAGCAGCTTGGTTAGGGACGGCCCCTACGAGCAGTACTTC. Translated, it gives CASSLVRDGPYEQYF.

The chain couples TRBV5-1 to TRBJ2-7, with D unclear. Per germline, CDR1 SGHRS and CDR2 YFSETQ. CDR3 size: 14 residues. The ends were cut back, 0 bases at V and 0 bases at J, with 7 bases in the middle. This chain's CDR3 is CASSLGRSSYEQYF. CDR3 bases: TGCGCCAGCAGCTTGGGGCGCAGCTCCTACGAGCAGTACTTC.

The genes are TRBV6-5 and TRBJ1-2; weak D call: TRBD1 (6 bases). Trimming cost V 0 bases and J 8 bases, with 16 bases left between them. The CDR3 totals 15 residues. Germline-derived CDR1 and CDR2 are MNHEY and SVGAGI. The CDR3: CASSYSRGAAGGYTF. The CDR3 bases are TGTGCCAGCAGTTACTCAAGGGGGGCAGCGGGCGGCTACACCTTC.

V usage is TRBV7-9 and J usage is TRBJ2-1, with TRBD2 as a possible D gene (5 bases). The CDR3 is made up of 16 amino acids. Germline CDR1 is SEHNR and CDR2 is FQNEAQ (reference sequence). The V gene lost 0 bases and the J gene lost 4 bases, with 13 bases spanning the gap. The DNA for the CDR3 is TGTGCCAGCAGCTTAGCGCGGGCAGGAATTTACAATGAGCAGTTCTTC. Its translation: CASSLARAGIYNEQFF.

CDR3 region: CASSLGGAAGYTF. The DNA of the CDR3 is TGTGCCAGCAGCTTAGGGGGGGCCGCTGGCTACACCTTC. J is TRBJ1-2 and V is TRBV7-2; possibly TRBD1 for D (6 bases). The CDR3 is made up of 13 amino acids. Trimming pared 1 base from V and 7 bases from J, leaving 10 bases between. Per the germline V gene, CDR1 is SGHTA and CDR2 is FQGNSA.

This clone was seen only a few times. The chain couples TRBV10-3 to TRBJ2-3, with 9 bases that match TRBD1. The CDR3 has 14 residues. V dropped 4 bases and J dropped 5; count of bases not matched to a gene: 4. The germline gives CDR1 ENHRY, CDR2 SYGVKD. CDR3 amino acids: CAISVDRGGDTQYF. Here the CDR3 DNA reads TGTGCCATCAGTGTGGACAGGGGTGGAGATACGCAGTATTTT.

The rearrangement joins TRBV23-1 to TRBJ2-7; unclear D gene. TRBV23-1 is an ORF for which the function is uncertain. The CDR3 is made up of 14 amino acids. Trimming shortened V by 1 base and J by 1 base, and 8 bases separated the two germline ends. In DNA form, the CDR3 reads TGCGCCAGCAGTCAATTGCGCGGTTCCTACGAGCAGTACTTC. It encodes CASSQLRGSYEQYF.

This clone has more than one count but fewer than ten. V is TRBV5-6 and J is TRBJ2-4, with D hard to call. Germline V CDR1 and CDR2: SGHDT, YYEEEE. The CDR3 sequence is 15 residues long. V was pared by 0 bases and J by 9 bases, with 16 bases between. In DNA form, the CDR3 reads TGTGCCAGCAGCTTGGACGTAGGAACGGGCTCCATTCAGTACTTC. Translated: CASSLDVGTGSIQYF.

CDR3: CASSSAGELFF. CDR3 DNA: TGTGCCAGCAGTTCCGCCGGGGAGCTGTTTTTT. V and J are TRBV28 and TRBJ2-2; D gene ambiguous. There are 11 residues in the CDR3. V lost 4 bases and J lost 6, with 3 bases in between. The germline CDR1 and CDR2 sequences are MDHEN and SYDVKM.

The chain employs TRBV5-1 and TRBJ2-5; D unresolved. V gave up 0 bases and J gave up 2 bases, with 8 bases separating them. From germline, CDR1 is SGHRS and CDR2 YFSETQ. CDR3 size: 14 residues. The CDR3 coding sequence is TGCGCCAGCAGCTTGGCATTCGGTCAAGAGACCCAGTACTTC. It translates to CASSLAFGQETQYF.

The chain couples TRBV4-2 to TRBJ2-3, with 8 nucleotides matching TRBD2. Trimming took 2 bases from V and 4 from J; bases not matched to a gene: 5. Germline CDR1 and CDR2: LGHNA and YNFKEQ. This CDR3 comprises 15 residues. The CDR3 protein is CASSQPGLDPDTQYF. CDR3 sequence (DNA): TGTGCCAGCAGCCAACCGGGACTAGACCCAGATACGCAGTATTTT.

This clone was picked up one time. The rearrangement uses TRBV7-2 and TRBJ2-4; a possible D gene is TRBD1 (5 bases). The CDR3 is made up of 13 amino acids. The germline CDR1 and CDR2 sequences are SGHTA and FQGNSA. V lost 5 bases, J lost 6 bases, and 11 bases lay in between. The CDR3 DNA sequence: TGTGCCAGCAGCCTAGGACAAGGAAACATTCAGTACTTC. Translated, it gives CASSLGQGNIQYF. The full variable domain, completed using reference TRBV7-2 and TRBJ2-4, is GAGVSQSPSNKVTEKGKDVELRCDPISGHTALYWYRQSLGQGLEFLIYFQGNSAPDKSGLPSDRFSAERTGGSVSTLTIQRTQQEDSAVYLCASSLGQGNIQYFGAGTRLSVL.

The J gene is TRBJ1-1, the V gene TRBV6-5; a weak D match, TRBD1 (5 bases). The CDR3 extends over 13 amino acids. The germline V gene encodes CDR1 MNHEY and CDR2 SVGAGI. Trimming took off 2 bases at V and 8 bases at J, with 12 bases between the two ends. CDR3 in amino acids: CASSYGSGTEAFF. The CDR3 coding sequence is TGTGCCAGCAGTTACGGGTCCGGGACGGAAGCTTTCTTT.

The CDR3 loop reads CASSRPLGYNEQFF. In nucleotides, the CDR3 is TGTGCCAGCAGCCGCCCTCTGGGTTACAATGAGCAGTTCTTC. The chain is built from TRBV7-9 and TRBJ2-1; no clear D. Trimming cost V 5 bases and J 4 bases, with 12 bases left between them. This CDR3 has 14 residues. CDR1 is SEHNR and CDR2 is FQNEAQ in the germline V gene (reference sequence).

This chain connects TRBV4-1 to TRBJ2-3, with TRBD2 identical over 14 bases. The trim removed 0 bases at V and 7 bases at J, leaving 9 bases unmatched. Germline CDR1 and CDR2: MGHRA and YSYEKL. CDR3 length: 18 amino acids. The CDR3 reads CASSQDDWTSGGPNTQYF. The CDR3 nucleotides are TGCGCCAGCAGCCAAGACGATTGGACTAGCGGGGGGCCCAATACGCAGTATTTT.

The CDR3 DNA reads as TGTGCCAGCAGCAATAGCCCCGGCGGGGGGAACACTGAAGCTTTCTTT. Protein product: CASSNSPGGGNTEAFF. This rearrangement joins TRBV25-1 to TRBJ1-1; tentative D call: TRBD1 (5 bases). This CDR3 has 16 residues. Germline loops: CDR1 MGHDK, CDR2 SYGVNS. V dropped 6 bases and J dropped 1 base, with 18 bases sitting between them. Filled out from reference TRBV25-1 and TRBJ1-1, the complete variable domain reads EADIYQTPRYLVIGTGKKITLECSQTMGHDKMYWYQQDPGMELHLIHYSYGVNSTEKGDLSSESTVSRIRTEHFPLTLESARPSHTSQYLCASSNSPGGGNTEAFFGQGTRLTVV.

The chain couples TRBV10-3 to TRBJ2-7, with TRBD1 matching over 11 bases. Germline lookup yields CDR1 ENHRY and CDR2 SYGVKD. Trimming at V came to 4 bases and at J to 4 bases, leaving 6 bases not matched to a gene. The CDR3 has 15 residues. The DNA of the CDR3 is TGTGCCATCAGTGCCTGGGACAGGGGGGAATACGAGCAGTACTTC. Residues: CAISAWDRGEYEQYF.

CDR3 sequence: CASSLVLAGAGGELFF. CDR3 nucleotide sequence: TGTGCCAGCAGCTTAGTCCTAGCGGGAGCTGGCGGGGAGCTGTTTTTT. The chain has TRBV7-7 and TRBJ2-2, with 10 bases identical to TRBD2. With 1 base clipped from V and 7 bases from J, the junction kept 6 bases outside the gene matches. This CDR3 region has 16 residues. Germline-derived CDR1 and CDR2 are SSHAT and FNYEAQ (reference sequence).

The rearrangement links TRBV7-2 to TRBJ2-3; unclear D gene. Trimming left V 5 bases short and J 4 bases short, with 10 bases between. CDR3 length: 13 residues. The germline CDR1 and CDR2 sequences are SGHTA and FQGNSA. The CDR3 bases are TGTGCCAGCAGCAACCGGGTTGCAGATACGCAGTATTTT. Its translation is CASSNRVADTQYF.